A selection of T cell receptor beta chains follows, all from one sample in a study of vaccination effects on CD4 cells after COVID-19. No antigen is known for these receptors. The data were produced by immunoSEQ multiplex PCR, yet TCRdb's version contains in-frame clones alone and is incomplete. The sample lists fewer than 75,000 clones; less than 80% were seen once. Source: CD4+ T cells from PBMCs cultured without peptide, taken after COVID-19 vaccination. These receptor sequences come from a human donor who received a COVID-19 vaccine. Both conserved end residues are part of each CDR3. The D gene is left open where the match is weak. Where a row states a size, it is once, few, many or the class of an expanded clone; other rows omit it.

J,V,size,D,CDR3,DNA
TRBJ2-5,TRBV24-1,.,.,CATSESTASKETQYF,TGTGCCACCAGTGAATCAACGGCTAGTAAAGAGACCCAGTACTTC
TRBJ2-3,TRBV5-1,.,.,CASKDARANGADTQYF,TGCGCCAGCAAGGATGCCAGGGCCAATGGGGCAGATACGCAGTATTTT
TRBJ1-4,TRBV9,.,.,CASSVGLATNEKLFF,TGTGCCAGCAGCGTTGGCCTTGCAACTAATGAAAAACTGTTTTTT
TRBJ1-3,TRBV5-1,.,.,CASAPSTRGNTIYF,TGCGCCAGCGCCCCATCAACGCGTGGAAACACCATATATTTT
TRBJ1-5,TRBV28,.,.,CASSLYGQPQHF,TGTGCCAGCAGTTTATATGGTCAGCCCCAGCATTTT
TRBJ2-3,TRBV6-1,few,.,CASSEGFFVGLTTDTQYF,TGTGCCAGCAGTGAAGGGTTTTTTGTGGGACTCACTACAGATACGCAGTATTTT
TRBJ1-1,TRBV9,.,.,CASSVGGLLGTEAFF,TGTGCCAGCAGCGTAGGAGGCCTACTAGGAACTGAAGCTTTCTTT
TRBJ2-3,TRBV24-1,.,TRBD2,CATSDPGLVTDTQYF,TGTGCCACCAGTGATCCGGGACTAGTCACAGATACGCAGTATTTT
TRBJ2-5,TRBV25-1,.,.,CASSEIFGLQETQYF,TGTGCCAGCAGTGAGATCTTCGGACTCCAAGAGACCCAGTACTTC
TRBJ1-1,TRBV11-3,once,.,CASSEGGRTEAFF,TGTGCCAGCAGCGAAGGAGGGCGCACTGAAGCTTTCTTT
TRBJ1-4,TRBV5-4,.,.,CASSLRGDEKLFF,TGTGCCAGCAGCTTGAGGGGAGACGAAAAACTGTTTTTT